The rows below give T cell receptor beta chains drawn from one sample of a study of T cells in Graves' hyperthyroidism and ophthalmopathy. TCRdb independently ran MiXCR on the multiplex PCR reads; one entry per CDR3 protein. The sample carries hundreds of thousands of distinct CDR3 sequences, about 17% recorded once. Sequencing was carried out using blood. Receptor source: a man aged 35 to 55 with Graves' hyperthyroidism. Both conserved end residues are trimmed from each CDR3.

length | V | CDR3
9 | TRBV29-1 | ATGGTGELF
15 | TRBV12-3/TRBV12-4 | ASSRGTGGLVNTEAF
13 | TRBV24-1 | ATSAPGQGRETQY
14 | TRBV7-7 | ASSSRTGRDTGELF
10 | TRBV5-4 | ASRSGRIGYT
13 | TRBV18 | ASSPGQEMNTEAF
10 | TRBV3-1 | ASSLKRTVFT
13 | TRBV18 | AGSPPGIMGTEAF
11 | TRBV2 | ASPDSSTGELF
12 | TRBV5-6 | ASSWVQAGDGYT
12 | TRBV10-3 | AISVRDSSYEQY
9 | TRBV11-2 | ASSLIREQY
12 | TRBV5-1 | ASSLEGRHSPLH
9 | TRBV30 | AWSVLHEQF
14 | TRBV20-1 | SATGAGQGSTDTQY
12 | TRBV15 | ATSRDRGLTPLH
13 | TRBV5-6 | ASSLRFLGRYGYT
10 | TRBV29-1 | SVSGGDFGQY
16 | TRBV19 | ASSMGSGGISSYNEQF
12 | TRBV11-2 | ASSIWTDDYEQY
14 | TRBV11-2 | ASSLVAGLAKNIQY
13 | TRBV15 | ATSRDYRGSGELF
10 | TRBV29-1 | SAQGGGETQY
10 | TRBV20-1 | SARVGADGYT
13 | TRBV28 | ASSLWAGTENGYT
11 | TRBV19 | ASRAPSNQPQH
12 | TRBV20-1 | SARTRVAGEKLF
14 | TRBV7-3 | ASSRLAGGQADTQY
11 | TRBV5-6 | ASSSQPNYGYT
13 | TRBV4-2 | ASSQVDSDAGELF
17 | TRBV4-3 | ASSQDTSPAGGYTDTQY
17 | TRBV10-3 | AISESYIWTGMTYNEQF
11 | TRBV6-4 | ASSDKPNYGYT
13 | TRBV24-1 | ATSAGQGRTDTQY
11 | TRBV7-9 | ASSVQGGTEAF
13 | TRBV2 | ASSVGRGGRGEQF
16 | TRBV24-1 | ATSDPTGTIRGGETQY
14 | TRBV5-1 | ASSLALGDFSYEQY
12 | TRBV7-2 | ASSPTAGYSPLH
14 | TRBV11-1 | ASSFPGQGAIGTQY
12 | TRBV10-2 | ASTGTGGSQPQH
13 | TRBV5-1 | ASSTGTGTTDTQY
15 | TRBV11-1 | ASSLGSGLRYQETQY
12 | TRBV7-3 | ASSLSGVRDEQF
12 | TRBV6-6 | ASSYGKGLNEQF
14 | TRBV20-1 | SARYPVAPLYNEQF
13 | TRBV20-1 | SARDTSGANNEQF
14 | TRBV15 | ATSRALGQPVYGYT
11 | TRBV20-1 | SATTGRNSPLH
15 | TRBV20-1 | SARDHAGTGLNQPQH
11 | TRBV7-8 | ASSFGQGNGYT
12 | TRBV3-1 | ASSRTEGSSEQF
13 | TRBV5-1 | ASSAGTSDIYEQY